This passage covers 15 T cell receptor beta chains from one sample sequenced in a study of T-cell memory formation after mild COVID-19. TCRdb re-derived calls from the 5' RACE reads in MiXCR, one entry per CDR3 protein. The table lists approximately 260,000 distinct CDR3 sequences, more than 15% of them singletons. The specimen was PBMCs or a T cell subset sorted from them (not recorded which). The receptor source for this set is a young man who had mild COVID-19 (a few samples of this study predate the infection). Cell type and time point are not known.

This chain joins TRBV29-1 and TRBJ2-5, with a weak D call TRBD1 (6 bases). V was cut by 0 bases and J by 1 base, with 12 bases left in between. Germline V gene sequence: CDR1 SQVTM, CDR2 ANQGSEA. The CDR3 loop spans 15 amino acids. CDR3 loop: CSVEDPGEVQETQYF. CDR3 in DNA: TGCAGCGTTGAAGATCCAGGGGAAGTCCAAGAGACCCAGTACTTC.

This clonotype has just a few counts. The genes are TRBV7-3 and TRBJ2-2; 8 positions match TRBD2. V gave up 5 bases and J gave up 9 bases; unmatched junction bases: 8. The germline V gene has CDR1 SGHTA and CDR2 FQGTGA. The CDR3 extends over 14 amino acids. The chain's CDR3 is CASSPLAGLRELFF. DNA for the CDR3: TGTGCCAGCAGCCCCTTAGCGGGACTCAGGGAGCTGTTTTTT. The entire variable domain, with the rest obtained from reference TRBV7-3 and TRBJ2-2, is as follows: GAGVSQTPSNKVTEKGKYVELRCDPISGHTALYWYRQSLGQGPEFLIYFQGTGAADDSGLPNDRFFAVRPEGSVSTLKIQRTERGDSAVYLCASSPLAGLRELFFGEGSRLTVL.

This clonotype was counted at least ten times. The CDR3 sequence: CASSQVQRGGTYEQYF. DNA of the CDR3: TGCGCCAGCAGCCAAGTGCAGCGGGGGGGAACCTACGAGCAGTACTTC. The chain joins TRBV4-1 to TRBJ2-7; 10 bases fit TRBD2. CDR3 length: 16 residues. Losses at the gene ends were 1 base for V and 2 bases for J; bases not matched to a gene: 5. Germline V gene lookup returns CDR1 MGHRA and CDR2 YSYEKL.

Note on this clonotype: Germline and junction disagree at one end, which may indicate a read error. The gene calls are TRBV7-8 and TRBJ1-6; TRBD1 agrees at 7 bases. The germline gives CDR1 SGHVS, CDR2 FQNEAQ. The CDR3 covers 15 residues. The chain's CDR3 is CATSRGAGYNSPLHF. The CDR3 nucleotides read TGTGCCACCAGCAGGGGGGCCGGCTATAATTCACCCCTCCACTTT.

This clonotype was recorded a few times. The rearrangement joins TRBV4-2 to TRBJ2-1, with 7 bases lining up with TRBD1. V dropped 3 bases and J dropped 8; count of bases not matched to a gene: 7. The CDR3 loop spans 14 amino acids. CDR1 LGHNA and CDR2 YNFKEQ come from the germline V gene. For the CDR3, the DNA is TGTGCCAGCAGCCAGAGGACAGGAGGAGATGAGCAGTTCTTC. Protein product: CASSQRTGGDEQFF.

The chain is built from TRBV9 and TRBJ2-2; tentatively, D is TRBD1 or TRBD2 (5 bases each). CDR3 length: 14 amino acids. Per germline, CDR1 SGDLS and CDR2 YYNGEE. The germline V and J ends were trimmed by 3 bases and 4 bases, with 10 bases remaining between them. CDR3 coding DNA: TGTGCCAGCAGCGACAGGACTGGCACCGGGGAGCTGTTTTTT. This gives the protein CASSDRTGTGELFF. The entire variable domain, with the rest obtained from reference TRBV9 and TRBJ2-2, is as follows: DSGVTQTPKHLITATGQRVTLRCSPRSGDLSVYWYQQSLDQGLQFLIQYYNGEERAKGNILERFSAQQFPDLHSELNLSSLELGDSALYFCASSDRTGTGELFFGEGSRLTVL.

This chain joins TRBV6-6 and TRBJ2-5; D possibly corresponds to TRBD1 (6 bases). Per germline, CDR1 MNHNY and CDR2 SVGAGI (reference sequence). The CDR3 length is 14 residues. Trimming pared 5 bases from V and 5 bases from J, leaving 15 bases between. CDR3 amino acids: CASSRTGLGETQYF. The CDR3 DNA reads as TGTGCCAGCAGTCGAACAGGGCTCGGGGAGACCCAGTACTTC.

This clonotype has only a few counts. CDR3 nucleotides: TGCGCCAGCAGCTTCGGGGAAGGCACAGATACGCAGTATTTT. It is translated as CASSFGEGTDTQYF. The V call is TRBV5-1, the J call TRBJ2-3; tentative D call: TRBD2 (5 bases). There are 14 residues in the CDR3. Looked up from germline, CDR1 is SGHRS and CDR2 is YFSETQ. The V gene lost 2 bases and the J gene lost 1 base, with 8 bases spanning the gap.

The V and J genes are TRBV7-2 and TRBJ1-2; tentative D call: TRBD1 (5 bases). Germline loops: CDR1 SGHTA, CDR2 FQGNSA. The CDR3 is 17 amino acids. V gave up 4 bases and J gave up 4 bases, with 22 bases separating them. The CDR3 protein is CASSSRVSSPWGYGYTF. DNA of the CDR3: TGTGCCAGCAGCTCCAGGGTGAGCTCCCCCTGGGGCTATGGCTACACCTTC.

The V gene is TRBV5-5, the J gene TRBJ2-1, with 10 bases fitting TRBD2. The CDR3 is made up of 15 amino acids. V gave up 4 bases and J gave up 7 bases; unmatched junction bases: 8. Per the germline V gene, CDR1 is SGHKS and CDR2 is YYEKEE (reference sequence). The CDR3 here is CASSNKRGGVNEQFF. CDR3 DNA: TGTGCCAGCAGCAATAAGCGGGGGGGTGTGAATGAGCAGTTCTTC.

CDR3 DNA sequence: TGTGCCACCAGTGACCCCGGGACAGGGGGCCCAGATACGCAGTATTTT. It encodes CATSDPGTGGPDTQYF. This chain links TRBV24-1 with TRBJ2-3, with 12 nucleotides matching TRBD1. Losses at the gene ends were 4 bases for V and 4 bases for J; bases not matched to a gene: 5. Germline CDR1 and CDR2: KGHDR and SFDVKD. The CDR3 has 16 amino acids.

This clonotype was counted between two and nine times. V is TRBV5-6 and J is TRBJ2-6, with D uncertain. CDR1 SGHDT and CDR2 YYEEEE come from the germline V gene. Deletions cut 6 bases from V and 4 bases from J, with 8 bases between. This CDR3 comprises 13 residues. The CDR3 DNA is TGTGCCAGCAACCGCAGGGGGGCCAACGTCCTGACTTTC. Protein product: CASNRRGANVLTF. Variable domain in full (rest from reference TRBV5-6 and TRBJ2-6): DAGVTQSPTHLIKTRGQQVTLRCSPKSGHDTVSWYQQALGQGPQFIFQYYEEEERQRGNFPDRFSGHQFPNYSSELNVNALLLGDSALYLCASNRRGANVLTFGAGSRLTVL.

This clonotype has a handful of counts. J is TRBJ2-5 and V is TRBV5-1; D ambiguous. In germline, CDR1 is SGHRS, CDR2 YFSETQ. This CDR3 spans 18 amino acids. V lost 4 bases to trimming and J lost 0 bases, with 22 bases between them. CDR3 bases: TGCGCCAGCAGCCGTCAATCTCAATGGCGAAACTACCAAGAGACCCAGTACTTC. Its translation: CASSRQSQWRNYQETQYF.

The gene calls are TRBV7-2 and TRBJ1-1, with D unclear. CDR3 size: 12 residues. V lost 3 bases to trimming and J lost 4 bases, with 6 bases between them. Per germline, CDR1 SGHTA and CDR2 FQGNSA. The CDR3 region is CASSFPSTEAFF. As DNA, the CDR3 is TGTGCCAGCAGCTTCCCGAGCACTGAAGCTTTCTTT.

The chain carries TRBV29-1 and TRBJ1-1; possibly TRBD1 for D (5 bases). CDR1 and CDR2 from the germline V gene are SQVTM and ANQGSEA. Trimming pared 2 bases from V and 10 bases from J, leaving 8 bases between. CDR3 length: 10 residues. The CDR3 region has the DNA TGCAGCGTTGAACGGGGGGGAGCTTTCTTT. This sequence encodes CSVERGGAFF.